This T cell receptor (beta chain) is from a study of cytomegalovirus exposure and HLA in healthy donors. Study overall: In an early release, HLA-typed donors contributed some 80 million unique TCR sequences.

V was pared by 3 bases and J by 5 bases, with 1 base of the junction left unmatched. This CDR3 is 12 amino acids long. Germline V gives CDR1 SGHAT, CDR2 FQNNGV. Remarks on this clone: As yet, its antigen is unknown.

Whole-study results and caveats: Among TCR beta chains, those listed as cytomegalovirus-associated numbered approximately 150. Previous analysis showed most TCR beta V segments were productive about 90% or about 30% of the time. In the analysis, some V segments, TRBV6-2 and TRBV6-3 included, were excluded as indistinguishable.

Vbeta (60) and Jbeta (13) primers were used in the PCR. The data were produced by immunoSEQ multiplex PCR, yet TCRdb's version contains in-frame clones alone and is incomplete. The table includes 210,000 or so clones, over 70% detected once. V usage is TRBV11-2 and J usage is TRBJ2-7; 7 nucleotides align to TRBD2. This receptor was obtained from a man aged 30 to 45 in good health and CMV-seronegative. Sequenced material: PBMCs. The CDR3 sequence is CASSFAGDEQYF. For the CDR3, the DNA is TGTGCCAGCAGCTTCGCGGGGGACGAGCAGTACTTC.